The next 15 T cell receptor beta chains were all read from a single sample in a study of T cell responses to AZD1222 COVID-19 vaccine. Generated by immunoSEQ multiplex PCR, the TCRdb table keeps only in-frame clones and is missing some. The data contain roughly 180,000 clones, 85% to 90% of them singletons. The specimen comprised peripheral blood, sampled on day 0 of AZD1222 vaccination. Every receptor here comes from an adult in good health.

The V and J genes are TRBV19 and TRBJ1-4; a possible D gene is TRBD1 (6 bases). The CDR3 is 14 amino acids. The germline gives CDR1 LNHDA, CDR2 SQIVND (reference sequence). V was clipped by 6 bases and J by 5 bases, with 13 bases between them. The CDR3 loop reads CASRTGVLNEKLFF. Written as DNA, the CDR3 is TGTGCCAGTAGGACAGGCGTATTGAATGAAAAACTGTTTTTT.

This rearrangement joins TRBV12-3 or TRBV12-4 to TRBJ1-2; D perhaps matches TRBD1 (5 bases). This CDR3 region has 12 residues. Trimming pared 6 bases from V and 5 bases from J, leaving 10 bases between. CDR3: CASSQGGYGYTF. CDR3 DNA sequence: TGTGCCAGCAGCCAGGGAGGGTATGGCTACACCTTC.

The gene calls are TRBV25-1 and TRBJ1-2; D uncertain. The CDR3 totals 16 residues. Deletions cut 3 bases from V and 1 base from J, with 15 bases between. Germline CDR1 reads MGHDK; CDR2 reads SYGVNS. CDR3 amino acids: CASSEDRAGINYGYTF. The CDR3, as DNA: TGTGCCAGCAGTGAGGATCGGGCCGGCATTAACTATGGCTACACCTTC.

J is TRBJ1-1 and V is TRBV4-2; D is possibly TRBD1 (5 bases). The germline CDR1 and CDR2 sequences are LGHNA and YNFKEQ. Trimming removed 0 bases from V and 6 bases from J, with 17 bases in between. This CDR3 contains 16 residues. The CDR3 DNA sequence: TGTGCCAGCAGCCAAGAAGCGTCGGCAGGGCCGGCTGAAGCTTTCTTT. Its protein product is CASSQEASAGPAEAFF.

The J gene is TRBJ2-3, the V gene TRBV9, with D unresolved. CDR3 length equals 13 residues. V lost 2 bases and J 0 bases, leaving 4 bases between the germline ends. The germline CDR1 and CDR2 sequences are SGDLS and YYNGEE. Here the CDR3 reads CASSVLSTDTQYF. CDR3 nucleotide sequence: TGTGCCAGCAGCGTGCTTAGCACAGATACGCAGTATTTT.

The chain couples TRBV28 to TRBJ1-6, with D possibly TRBD1 on 6 matching bases. The CDR3 has 15 residues. V lost 6 bases and J 5 bases, leaving 14 bases between the germline ends. Per the germline V gene, CDR1 is MDHEN and CDR2 is SYDVKM. CDR3: CASRSSGGNNSPLHF. CDR3 DNA sequence: TGTGCCAGCAGGTCCTCCGGGGGCAATAATTCACCCCTCCACTTT.

This chain links TRBV6-5 with TRBJ2-1, with D possibly matching TRBD1 (5 bases). Trimming took 5 bases from V and 9 from J, leaving 8 bases between them. The germline CDR1 and CDR2 sequences are MNHEY and SVGAGI. The CDR3 has 11 residues. The CDR3 coding sequence is TGTGCCAGCAGTCAGGGAACTGAGCAGTTCTTC. Translation: CASSQGTEQFF.

The V call is TRBV19, the J call TRBJ1-5; 7 bases match TRBD1. J was trimmed by 6 bases and V by 1 base; bases with no gene match: 6. The CDR3 covers 15 residues. Germline V gene lookup returns CDR1 LNHDA and CDR2 SQIVND (reference sequence). Here the CDR3 reads CASSIATGVGQPQHF. The CDR3 bases are TGTGCCAGTAGTATAGCCACAGGGGTGGGTCAGCCCCAGCATTTT.

The rearrangement links TRBV27 to TRBJ1-2; 10 nucleotides line up with TRBD1. The CDR3 is made up of 14 amino acids. From germline, CDR1 is MNHEY and CDR2 SMNVEV (reference sequence). V trimming: 5 bases; J trimming: 4 bases; junction bases outside the gene matches: 4. The CDR3 is CASSRTGGGYGYTF. The CDR3 nucleotides read TGTGCCAGCAGTCGGACAGGGGGAGGCTATGGCTACACCTTC.

The chain has TRBV12-3 or TRBV12-4 and TRBJ2-1; TRBD1 agrees at 9 bases. V lost 9 bases and J lost 8; bases outside the gene matches: 8. The length of the CDR3 is 13 residues. The CDR3 is CASGTGRGHEQFF. DNA of the CDR3: TGTGCCAGTGGGACAGGGCGCGGACATGAGCAGTTCTTC.

V usage is TRBV5-5 and J usage is TRBJ1-2; D unresolved. CDR1 SGHKS and CDR2 YYEKEE come from the germline V gene (reference sequence). The CDR3 loop spans 16 amino acids. The V gene lost 1 base and the J gene lost 4 bases, with 17 bases spanning the gap. In DNA, the CDR3 is TGTGCCAGCAGCTTGAGGCAGGCTACTAACATCTATGGCTACACCTTC. Translating it yields CASSLRQATNIYGYTF.

J is TRBJ2-5 and V is TRBV7-2; 7 nucleotides agree with TRBD2. Trimming took 4 bases from V and 13 from J; bases not matched to a gene: 12. Germline CDR1 and CDR2: SGHTA and FQGNSA. The CDR3 runs to 13 residues. The CDR3 sequence is CASSSSRTRLLYF. The CDR3 nucleotides are TGTGCCAGCAGCTCCTCCCGGACTAGACTGTTGTACTTC.

The CDR3 DNA reads as TGTGCCAGCAGCGTAGACCCCGGGACAGTGAACACTGAAGCTTTCTTT. This sequence encodes CASSVDPGTVNTEAFF. V and J are TRBV9 and TRBJ1-1, with 7 bases matching TRBD1. The trim removed 0 bases at V and 0 bases at J, leaving 5 bases unmatched. The CDR3 sequence is 16 residues long. The V gene's germline CDR1 is SGDLS and CDR2 YYNGEE.

This chain links TRBV4-2 with TRBJ1-5; possible D gene TRBD1, 6 bases. Germline V gives CDR1 LGHNA, CDR2 YNFKEQ. The CDR3 runs to 14 residues. V lost 0 bases and J 6 bases, leaving 9 bases between the germline ends. The DNA of the CDR3 is TGTGCCAGCAGCCAAGAAATAGGGGGTCAGCCCCAGCATTTT. Protein: CASSQEIGGQPQHF.

This chain links TRBV27 with TRBJ2-1, with D perhaps matching TRBD2 (6 bases). Germline CDR1 and CDR2: MNHEY and SMNVEV (reference sequence). CDR3 length equals 14 residues. V gave up 4 bases and J gave up 0 bases, with 7 bases separating them. CDR3 residues: CASSWTNSYNEQFF. CDR3 bases: TGTGCCAGCAGTTGGACTAACTCCTACAATGAGCAGTTCTTC.